This TCR beta chain was identified in a study of cytomegalovirus exposure and HLA in healthy donors. Trimming removed 4 bases from V and 1 base from J, with 7 bases in between. Germline V gene lookup returns CDR1 SEHNR and CDR2 FQNEAQ (reference sequence). The CDR3 has 14 residues. This clone occurred once. Primers for the PCR totalled 60 Vbeta and 13 Jbeta. Method: immunoSEQ multiplex PCR; TCRdb's copy keeps in-frame clones and lacks some. The table lists approximately 190,000 clones, 75% to 90% of them singletons. The receptor's source is a man aged 25 to 40 in good health and CMV-seronegative. The genes are TRBV7-9 and TRBJ2-2; D gene unclear. The specimen was PBMCs. This CDR3 reads CASSSSLNTGELFF. In DNA form, the CDR3 reads TGTGCCAGCAGCTCAAGCCTGAACACCGGGGAGCTGTTTTTT.